The rows below give T cell receptor beta chains drawn from one sample of a study of tumor and adjacent non-tumor tissue in lung cancer. TCRdb re-called the multiplex PCR reads with MiXCR, one entry per CDR3 protein. This table holds some 73,000 distinct CDR3 sequences, roughly 80% found once. Sequenced input: distant non-tumor lung tissue. The receptors were gathered from a man aged 55-75 years with non-small cell lung cancer. Both conserved end residues are part of each CDR3. The order of the fields is V gene, J gene, D gene, clone size, CDR3 protein, CDR3 DNA. The D gene is left open where the match is weak. Some rows have no size entry. The others give once, few or many, or a class for an expanded clone.

TRBV6-6	TRBJ2-1	-	-	CASSQLVGVHYEQFF	TGTGCCAGCAGTCAACTAGTGGGAGTACACTATGAGCAGTTCTTC
TRBV6-2/TRBV6-3	TRBJ1-6	-	-	CTSRPTAYFSPLHF	TGTACCAGCCGTCCGACAGCCTACTTCTCACCCCTCCACTTT
TRBV20-1	TRBJ2-7	TRBD2	-	CSARRSSGSQSEQYF	TGCAGTGCTAGAAGGTCCAGCGGGAGTCAGAGCGAGCAGTATTTC
TRBV5-6	TRBJ1-1	-	-	CASSVFQDSEVFF	TGTGCCAGCAGCGTGTTTCAGGACAGTGAAGTTTTCTTT
TRBV11-3	TRBJ2-1	-	-	CASSPSRRTNNGQFF	TGTGCCAGCAGCCCGTCTAGAAGAACCAACAATGGGCAGTTCTTC
TRBV11-1	TRBJ2-4	TRBD2	-	CASSQTSGRVRNIQYF	TGTGCCAGCAGCCAGACTAGCGGGAGGGTCAGAAACATTCAGTACTTC
TRBV7-9	TRBJ2-3	TRBD1	-	CASRSPGTGTTDTQYF	TGTGCCAGCAGGTCTCCCGGGACAGGGACCACAGATACGCAGTATTTT
TRBV12-3/TRBV12-4	TRBJ1-4	-	once	CANSFGRRLFF	TGTGCCAACAGTTTTGGCAGGAGGCTGTTTTTT
TRBV11-2	TRBJ1-2	-	-	CGSRGPLDYSYTF	TGTGGCAGCAGAGGGCCGTTGGACTATAGCTACACCTTC
TRBV10-1	TRBJ2-7	TRBD2	-	CASSAGLAGEQYF	TGCGCCAGCAGTGCGGGACTAGCGGGCGAGCAGTACTTC
TRBV6-2/TRBV6-3	TRBJ2-2	TRBD2	-	CARSSGGPTGELFF	TGTGCCAGGAGTTCGGGGGGTCCCACCGGAGAGCTGTTTTTT